This T cell receptor beta chain was observed in a study of T cells in tuberculosis. Study-level information: Sequenced TCRs come from CD1B-GMM tetramer-binding T cells.

The germline V gene has CDR1 GTSNPN and CDR2 SVGIG (reference sequence). This CDR3 is built from 12 residues. Trimming pared 8 bases from V and 0 bases from J, leaving 8 bases between. Sequenced by immunoSEQ multiplex PCR; TCRdb stores in-frame clones only, minus some. The data contain roughly 34,000 clones, about 95% of them singletons. The J gene is TRBJ1-5, the V gene TRBV30; D possibly corresponds to TRBD1 (5 bases). Sequencing was done on a sample of PBMCs. This clonotype was sampled from a donor aged 10 to 29 with latent tuberculosis or without tuberculosis infection. CDR3 amino acids: CAMDISNQPQHF. The CDR3 DNA reads TGTGCCATGGACATTAGCAATCAGCCCCAGCATTTT.